What follows are 7 T cell receptor beta chains derived from one specimen sequenced in a study of cytotoxic CD8 clonotypes in ibrutinib-treated CLL. Assay used: immunoSEQ multiplex PCR; TCRdb lists only in-frame clones, some missing. The profile shows some 76,000 clones, around 78% of them singletons. The sequences come from PBMCs, collected after 24 months of ibrutinib treatment. These receptors came from a human donor with chronic lymphocytic leukemia.

The chain carries TRBV11-2 and TRBJ2-1; possibly TRBD1 for D (6 bases). Germline loops: CDR1 SGHAT, CDR2 FQNNGV. The CDR3 is made up of 16 amino acids. V lost 1 base to trimming and J lost 5 bases, with 15 bases between them. CDR3 region: CASSLVWSGANNEQFF. Here the CDR3 DNA reads TGTGCCAGCAGCTTAGTTTGGTCAGGGGCAAACAATGAGCAGTTCTTC. Combining the CDR3 with reference TRBV11-2 and TRBJ2-1 gives the whole variable domain EAGVAQSPRYKIIEKRQSVAFWCNPISGHATLYWYQQILGQGPKLLIQFQNNGVVDDSQLPKDRFSAERLKGVDSTLKIQPAKLEDSAVYLCASSLVWSGANNEQFFGPGTRLTVL.

The CDR3 DNA is TGCGCCAGCAGCCAAGACCCGGGGGCGTGGAATGAGCAGTTCTTC. This translates into CASSQDPGAWNEQFF. The genes are TRBV4-1 and TRBJ2-1; the D call may be TRBD1 or TRBD2 (6 bases each). CDR3 size: 15 residues. V was cut by 0 bases and J by 7 bases, with 13 bases left in between. CDR1 MGHRA and CDR2 YSYEKL come from the germline V gene.

The V gene is TRBV5-1, the J gene TRBJ2-2, with D unresolved. Germline-derived CDR1 and CDR2 are SGHRS and YFSETQ. This CDR3 is built from 15 residues. V was clipped by 1 base and J by 6 bases, with 13 bases between them. Here the CDR3 DNA reads TGCGCCAGCAGCTTGTCCACTAAGGGTTCCGGGGAGCTGTTTTTT. Translated: CASSLSTKGSGELFF.

This rearrangement joins TRBV5-6 to TRBJ1-2; D possibly corresponds to TRBD1 (6 bases). CDR3 length: 12 amino acids. The V end lost 4 bases, the J end lost 8 bases, and 12 bases lay between the germline ends. Germline V gene lookup returns CDR1 SGHDT and CDR2 YYEEEE. CDR3 DNA: TGTGCCAGCAGCCAGTGGGACACGGGCTACACCTTC. Its translation: CASSQWDTGYTF.

This chain connects TRBV6-6 to TRBJ2-1; 7 bases match TRBD2. The germline V gene has CDR1 MNHNY and CDR2 SVGAGI (reference sequence). The length of the CDR3 is 16 residues. V lost 4 bases and J lost 0; bases outside the gene matches: 6. The CDR3 DNA reads as TGTGCCAGCAGTTCTACTAGCGACGACTCCTACAATGAGCAGTTCTTC. Translating it yields CASSSTSDDSYNEQFF.

As DNA, the CDR3 is TGTGCCAGCAGCGTAGTGGGGGGACAGGCGAACACCGGGGAGCTGTTTTTT. It is translated as CASSVVGGQANTGELFF. The chain is built from TRBV9 and TRBJ2-2; 8 bases are shared with TRBD1. CDR1 and CDR2 from the germline V gene are SGDLS and YYNGEE. The V and J ends lost 0 bases and 0 bases, in that order; junction bases with no gene match: 4. This CDR3 spans 17 amino acids.

This clone appeared once. This sequence joins TRBV5-5 and TRBJ1-4, with 7 bases matching TRBD1. The germline V gene has CDR1 SGHKS and CDR2 YYEKEE (reference sequence). The trim removed 3 bases at V and 1 base at J, leaving 6 bases unmatched. The CDR3 totals 16 residues. CDR3 coding DNA: TGTGCCAGCAGCTCTCGACAGGGTTTAACTAATGAAAAACTGTTTTTT. Encoded protein: CASSSRQGLTNEKLFF. Filled out from reference TRBV5-5 and TRBJ1-4, the complete variable domain reads DAGVTQSPTHLIKTRGQQVTLRCSPISGHKSVSWYQQVLGQGPQFIFQYYEKEERGRGNFPDRFSARQFPNYSSELNVNALLLGDSALYLCASSSRQGLTNEKLFFGSGTQLSVL.